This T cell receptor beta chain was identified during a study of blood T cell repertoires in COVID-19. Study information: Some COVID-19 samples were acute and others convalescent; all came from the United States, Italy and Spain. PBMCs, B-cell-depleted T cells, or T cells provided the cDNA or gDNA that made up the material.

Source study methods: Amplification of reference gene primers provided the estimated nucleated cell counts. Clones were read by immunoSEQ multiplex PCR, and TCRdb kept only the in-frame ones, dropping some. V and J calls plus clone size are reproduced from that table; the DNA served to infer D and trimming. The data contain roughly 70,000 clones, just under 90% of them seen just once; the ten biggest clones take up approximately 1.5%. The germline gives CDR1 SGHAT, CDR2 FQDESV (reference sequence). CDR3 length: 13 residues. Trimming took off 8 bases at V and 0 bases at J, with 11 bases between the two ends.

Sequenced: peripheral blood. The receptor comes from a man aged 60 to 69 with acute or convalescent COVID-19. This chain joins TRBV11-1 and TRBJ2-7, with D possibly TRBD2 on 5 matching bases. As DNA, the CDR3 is TGTGCCAGCTGTCCGGGGAGCTCCTACGAGCAGTACTTC. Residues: CASCPGSSYEQYF.